These 10 T cell receptor beta chains came from one sample sequenced in a study of cytomegalovirus exposure and HLA in healthy donors. The protocol was immunoSEQ multiplex PCR, while the TCRdb copy is restricted to in-frame clones and leaves out a portion. The repertoire has 200,000 or so clones, just over 85% of them found once; the top ten carry just under 3%. Sequenced input: PBMCs. The origin of the receptors is a woman younger than 35 in good health and CMV-seronegative.

V and J are TRBV28 and TRBJ1-5; 9 positions agree with TRBD1. In germline, CDR1 is MDHEN, CDR2 SYDVKM. V trimming: 5 bases; J trimming: 6 bases; junction bases outside the gene matches: 8. The CDR3 runs to 15 residues. The DNA for the CDR3 is TGTGCCAGCAGTAAGACAGGGGGTTTCGGTCAGCCCCAGCATTTT. This sequence encodes CASSKTGGFGQPQHF.

J is TRBJ2-3 and V is TRBV6-1; D is ambiguous. From germline, CDR1 is MNHNS and CDR2 SASEGT. Deletions cut 5 bases from V and 0 bases from J, with 9 bases between. The CDR3 runs to 14 residues. CDR3 amino acids: CASSKRSSTDTQYF. The CDR3 nucleotides read TGTGCCAGCAGTAAGCGTAGTAGCACAGATACGCAGTATTTT.

V gene TRBV15 combines with J gene TRBJ2-7; D perhaps matches TRBD2 (7 bases). The CDR3 runs 15 residues. V lost 0 bases and J 2 bases, leaving 11 bases between the germline ends. The V gene's germline CDR1 is LNHNV and CDR2 YYDKDF (reference sequence). Written as DNA, the CDR3 is TGTGCCACCAGCAGAGATGTAGGGGGGGCCTACGAGCAGTACTTC. The encoded protein is CATSRDVGGAYEQYF.

The CDR3 DNA follows: TGCAGCGTCCCCCCTGGGACTTGGGGGGGGGAGCAGTTCTTC. Translation gives CSVPPGTWGGEQFF. The chain has TRBV29-1 and TRBJ2-1, with 7 bases fitting TRBD2. Germline V gene sequence: CDR1 SQVTM, CDR2 ANQGSEA. Germline trimming cut 6 bases from V and 10 bases from J; bases unmatched to any gene: 15. This CDR3 has 14 residues.

The DNA for the CDR3 is TGTGCCAGCAGGTCGACTAGCGCCTACAATGAGCAGTTCTTC. Translating gives CASRSTSAYNEQFF. This rearrangement joins TRBV28 to TRBJ2-1, with 8 bases aligning to TRBD2. The CDR3 runs to 14 residues. With 6 bases clipped from V and 2 bases from J, the junction kept 3 bases outside the gene matches. CDR1 is MDHEN, CDR2 SYDVKM, per germline.

This clone was detected once. The chain is built from TRBV30 and TRBJ2-5; D might be TRBD2 (6 bases). V lost 5 bases and J 2 bases, leaving 15 bases between the germline ends. The CDR3 extends over 14 amino acids. The germline gives CDR1 GTSNPN, CDR2 SVGIG (reference sequence). The CDR3 is CAWCLGSLQETQYF. The CDR3 bases are TGTGCCTGGTGTCTCGGGAGCTTACAAGAGACCCAGTACTTC.

The V and J genes are TRBV5-1 and TRBJ1-2, with D possibly being TRBD1 (5 bases). The CDR3 sequence is 13 residues long. Germline V gene lookup returns CDR1 SGHRS and CDR2 YFSETQ. V was pared by 0 bases and J by 4 bases, with 7 bases between. The DNA of the CDR3 is TGCGCCAGCAGCTTGGCGGGGGGCTATGGCTACACCTTC. Amino acids: CASSLAGGYGYTF.

The V and J genes are TRBV28 and TRBJ2-5; 12 nucleotides align to TRBD2. J lost 6 bases, V lost 0 bases, and 8 bases had no gene match. The CDR3 length is 17 residues. Germline V lookup: CDR1 MDHEN, CDR2 SYDVKM. Here the CDR3 reads CASSLWRLAGEGKTQYF. The CDR3 nucleotides read TGTGCCAGCAGTTTATGGAGACTAGCGGGAGAGGGGAAGACCCAGTACTTC.

To note about this clone: The same CDR3 arises from other DNA sequences in this sample as well. CDR3 protein: CAWSVHGNQPQHF. As DNA, the CDR3 is TGTGCCTGGAGTGTACATGGCAATCAGCCCCAGCATTTT. V is TRBV30 and J is TRBJ1-5; D is unresolved. CDR1 and CDR2 from the germline V gene are GTSNPN and SVGIG (reference sequence). The CDR3 consists of 13 residues. Trimming pared 0 bases from V and 2 bases from J, leaving 5 bases between. Full variable domain (outside the CDR3, taken from reference TRBV30 and TRBJ1-5): SQTIHQWPATLVQPVGSPLSLECTVEGTSNPNLYWYRQAAGRGLQLLFYSVGIGQISSEVPQNLSASRPQDRQFILSSKKLLLSDSGFYLCAWSVHGNQPQHFGDGTRLSIL.

The gene calls are TRBV5-1 and TRBJ2-1; unclear D gene. The CDR3 is 16 residues long. Germline V gives CDR1 SGHRS, CDR2 YFSETQ. The germline V and J ends were trimmed by 0 bases and 0 bases, with 10 bases remaining between them. The CDR3 DNA is TGCGCCAGCAGCTTGGGACGGGTCAGCTCCTACAATGAGCAGTTCTTC. It yields the protein CASSLGRVSSYNEQFF.